A single sample gave rise to the 20 T cell receptor beta chains below, sequenced in a study of shared clonotypes between healthy human individuals. In the naive CD8 group, cells lacked CD45RO and were positively selected for CCR7, so terminally differentiated effector memory CD45RA+ cells were left out. Produced via immunoSEQ multiplex PCR; TCRdb's table is partial and in-frame only. Among approximately 2,200,000 clones listed, 85% to 95% were seen once. The material sequenced was naive CD8+ T cells from PBMCs. These receptors came from a man between 18 and 29 years old in good health. Some clones in this sample may be carry-over from other donors' samples.

This rearrangement joins TRBV19 to TRBJ1-5; D is perhaps TRBD1 (5 bases). V was pared by 4 bases and J by 6 bases, with 13 bases between. The CDR3 contains 14 residues. Germline V CDR1 and CDR2: LNHDA, SQIVND (reference sequence). As DNA, the CDR3 is TGTGCCAGTAGTACCTCCCCGGGGGGTCAGCCCCAGCATTTT. Translating gives CASSTSPGGQPQHF.

The chain recombines TRBV7-6 with TRBJ2-5, with a possible D match to TRBD2 (5 bases). Germline CDR1 reads SGHVS; CDR2 reads FNYEAQ. The length of the CDR3 is 15 residues. V was trimmed by 0 bases and J by 5 bases, leaving 13 bases between them. The CDR3 region is CASSLAPWTLETQYF. CDR3 coding DNA: TGTGCCAGCAGCTTAGCGCCCTGGACTCTTGAGACCCAGTACTTC.

The count of this clone is one. The chain joins TRBV7-9 to TRBJ2-1; TRBD1 agrees at 7 bases. This CDR3 contains 17 residues. Trimming took 4 bases from V and 0 from J; bases not matched to a gene: 9. CDR1 and CDR2 from the germline V gene are SEHNR and FQNEAQ (reference sequence). The CDR3 protein is CASSSFPRGLSYNEQFF. DNA for the CDR3: TGTGCCAGCAGCTCATTTCCAAGGGGGCTCTCCTACAATGAGCAGTTCTTC.

Concerning this clone itself: The identical CDR3 is also encoded by other nucleotide sequences in the sample. The chain links TRBV9 to TRBJ1-1; D gene ambiguous. The CDR3 contains 13 residues. The V end lost 2 bases, the J end lost 2 bases, and 7 bases lay between the germline ends. Per germline, CDR1 SGDLS and CDR2 YYNGEE. In DNA, the CDR3 is TGTGCCAGCAGCGTGCTTAAAAACACTGAAGCTTTCTTT. Amino acid sequence: CASSVLKNTEAFF.

The chain joins TRBV5-1 to TRBJ2-5, with 15 bases lining up with TRBD2. This CDR3 spans 16 amino acids. Germline CDR1 reads SGHRS; CDR2 reads YFSETQ. Trimming took 3 bases from V and 4 from J; bases not matched to a gene: 4. For the CDR3, the DNA is TGCGCCAGCAGCTCGACGGGACTAGCGGGGGGAGAGACCCAGTACTTC. It is translated as CASSSTGLAGGETQYF. The variable domain in full, with the rest retrieved from reference TRBV5-1 and TRBJ2-5, is KAGVTQTPRYLIKTRGQQVTLSCSPISGHRSVSWYQQTPGQGLQFLFEYFSETQRNKGNFPGRFSGRQFSNSRSEMNVSTLELGDSALYLCASSSTGLAGGETQYFGPGTRLLVL.

The rearrangement joins TRBV2 to TRBJ2-1; 9 positions match TRBD2. In germline, CDR1 is SNHLY, CDR2 FYNNEI. V was clipped by 2 bases and J by 7 bases; unmatched bases: 6. The CDR3 has 15 residues. The CDR3, as DNA: TGTGCCAGCAGTGAACTAGCGGGAAGGCTAAATGAGCAGTTCTTC. The encoded protein is CASSELAGRLNEQFF. The variable domain in full, with the rest retrieved from reference TRBV2 and TRBJ2-1, is EPEVTQTPSHQVTQMGQEVILRCVPISNHLYFYWYRQILGQKVEFLVSFYNNEISEKSEIFDDQFSVERPDGSNFTLKIRSTKLEDSAMYFCASSELAGRLNEQFFGPGTRLTVL.

The V call is TRBV27, the J call TRBJ2-5, with D uncertain. CDR1 is MNHEY and CDR2 is SMNVEV in the germline V gene (reference sequence). The V gene lost 0 bases and the J gene lost 5 bases, with 13 bases spanning the gap. The CDR3 is 15 amino acids. CDR3 residues: CASSLSTGWTETQYF. The CDR3 region has the DNA TGTGCCAGCAGTTTATCGACCGGGTGGACGGAGACCCAGTACTTC.

The chain has TRBV7-3 and TRBJ2-1, with 8 bases aligning to TRBD2. Germline V CDR1 and CDR2: SGHTA, FQGTGA. The CDR3 covers 14 residues. Germline trimming cut 5 bases from V and 9 bases from J; bases unmatched to any gene: 9. The CDR3 loop is CASSLTREEREQFF. CDR3 sequence (DNA): TGTGCCAGCAGCCTCACGCGGGAGGAGCGTGAGCAGTTCTTC.

V usage is TRBV2 and J usage is TRBJ2-1; tentative D call: TRBD2 (5 bases). V was cut by 0 bases and J by 5 bases, with 14 bases left in between. The V gene's germline CDR1 is SNHLY and CDR2 FYNNEI. The CDR3 contains 16 residues. The CDR3 loop reads CASSEAGVYPDNEQFF. CDR3 coding DNA: TGTGCCAGCAGTGAAGCGGGAGTTTACCCCGACAATGAGCAGTTCTTC.

This clone was seen a handful of times. The V gene is TRBV19, the J gene TRBJ2-1, with TRBD2 identical over 9 bases. Germline V gene data show CDR1 as LNHDA and CDR2 as SQIVND (reference sequence). The ends lost 5 bases at V and 9 bases at J; junction bases unmatched: 14. CDR3 size: 16 residues. The CDR3 spells CASSAGTSPFGGEQFF. The CDR3 DNA reads as TGTGCCAGTAGTGCCGGGACTAGCCCTTTCGGTGGTGAGCAGTTCTTC. Based on the CDR3 plus reference TRBV19 and TRBJ2-1, the full variable domain is DGGITQSPKYLFRKEGQNVTLSCEQNLNHDAMYWYRQDPGQGLRLIYYSQIVNDFQKGDIAEGYSVSREKKESFPLTVTSAQKNPTAFYLCASSAGTSPFGGEQFFGPGTRLTVL.

This chain joins TRBV11-2 and TRBJ1-1, with 7 bases fitting TRBD1. With 5 bases clipped from V and 0 bases from J, the junction kept 9 bases outside the gene matches. The CDR3 totals 16 residues. The germline CDR1 and CDR2 sequences are SGHAT and FQNNGV. CDR3 residues: CASSEQGVLVNTEAFF. The CDR3 DNA reads as TGTGCCAGCAGCGAGCAGGGGGTCCTTGTGAACACTGAAGCTTTCTTT.

The chain is built from TRBV7-8 and TRBJ2-7; 8 nucleotides match TRBD1. The V gene's germline CDR1 is SGHVS and CDR2 FQNEAQ. With V trimmed by 1 base and J by 5 bases, 13 bases remained unmatched. The CDR3 runs to 17 residues. The CDR3 sequence is CASSLGERGQEADEQYF. CDR3 sequence (DNA): TGTGCCAGCAGCTTAGGAGAGAGGGGACAGGAGGCGGACGAGCAGTACTTC. The variable domain in full, with the rest retrieved from reference TRBV7-8 and TRBJ2-7, is GAGVSQSPRYKVAKRGQDVALRCDPISGHVSLFWYQQALGQGPEFLTYFQNEAQLDKSGLPSDRFFAERPEGSVSTLKIQRTQQEDSAVYLCASSLGERGQEADEQYFGPGTRLTVT.

V and J are TRBV9 and TRBJ1-1, with D unresolved. The V gene's germline CDR1 is SGDLS and CDR2 YYNGEE. The CDR3 sequence is 16 residues long. Trimming shortened V by 0 bases and J by 0 bases, and 12 bases separated the two germline ends. CDR3 protein: CASSVGPGYVNTEAFF. The CDR3, as DNA: TGTGCCAGCAGCGTAGGGCCCGGATACGTGAACACTGAAGCTTTCTTT.

This clone showed up just a few times. The chain combines TRBV4-1 with TRBJ2-2, with 10 nucleotides matching TRBD2. The CDR3 contains 17 residues. J lost 7 bases, V lost 0 bases, and 8 bases had no gene match. Germline V gene data show CDR1 as MGHRA and CDR2 as YSYEKL. CDR3 sequence: CASSQDGRLAGDGELFF. The CDR3 DNA follows: TGCGCCAGCAGCCAAGATGGAAGGCTAGCGGGAGACGGGGAGCTGTTTTTT.

This chain uses TRBV25-1 with TRBJ2-7; D ambiguous. Trimming shortened V by 6 bases and J by 0 bases, and 9 bases separated the two germline ends. Germline CDR1 MGHDK, CDR2 SYGVNS. The CDR3 runs to 13 residues. This CDR3 is CASSSTSSYEQYF. Here the CDR3 DNA reads TGTGCCAGCAGCAGCACCAGCTCCTACGAGCAGTACTTC.

With regard to this clone: Other DNA sequences from this sample encode an identical CDR3 as well. The J gene is TRBJ2-3, the V gene TRBV28; D is unresolved. The germline CDR1 and CDR2 sequences are MDHEN and SYDVKM. CDR3 size: 11 residues. Deletions cut 3 bases from V and 6 bases from J, with 4 bases between. The CDR3 DNA reads as TGTGCCAGCAGTTTTGGGGATACGCAGTATTTT. Its translation is CASSFGDTQYF.

This clone was observed once. The rearrangement uses TRBV28 and TRBJ1-5, with 8 nucleotides matching TRBD1. Per germline, CDR1 MDHEN and CDR2 SYDVKM. The V and J ends lost 1 base and 4 bases, in that order; junction bases with no gene match: 12. CDR3 length: 18 residues. The CDR3 reads CASSLFPLAGGRNQPQHF. The CDR3 DNA sequence: TGTGCCAGCAGTTTATTCCCTCTGGCAGGGGGCAGGAATCAGCCCCAGCATTTT.

This clone occurred once. CDR3 amino acids: CASSQVWGLAGEDYNEQFF. As DNA, the CDR3 is TGCGCCAGCAGCCAAGTTTGGGGACTAGCGGGAGAGGACTACAATGAGCAGTTCTTC. V and J are TRBV4-3 and TRBJ2-1, with 14 bases fitting TRBD2. Germline CDR1 is LGHNA and CDR2 is YSLEER. The CDR3 runs 19 residues. V lost 1 base, J lost 3 bases, and 8 bases stayed unmatched.

As regards this clone: Other DNA variants within this sample encode the same CDR3. The rearrangement links TRBV27 to TRBJ2-7; D is perhaps TRBD2 (6 bases). With 3 bases removed from V and 7 bases from J, the gap between germline ends came to 10 bases. CDR1 is MNHEY and CDR2 is SMNVEV in the germline V gene (reference sequence). CDR3 length: 12 amino acids. CDR3 DNA: TGTGCCAGCAGTTTGGGGGGTGGGGAGCAGTACTTC. This codes for CASSLGGGEQYF.

The V and J genes are TRBV2 and TRBJ2-1; 7 positions match TRBD1. The CDR3 is made up of 16 amino acids. V lost 2 bases, J lost 0 bases, and 4 bases stayed unmatched. The germline CDR1 and CDR2 sequences are SNHLY and FYNNEI. The CDR3 coding sequence is TGTGCCAGCAGTGAAACCGGGACAGCCTCCTACAATGAGCAGTTCTTC. Translated, it gives CASSETGTASYNEQFF.